These 16 T cell receptor beta chains originate from one sample sequenced in a study of T cells in tuberculosis. The repertoire was sequenced with immunoSEQ multiplex PCR; TCRdb's copy has only in-frame clones and lacks some. Of fewer than 35,000 clones in the sample, approximately 95% were seen once. The material sequenced was PBMCs. These receptors were obtained from a donor aged 10 to 29 with latent tuberculosis or without tuberculosis infection.

The J gene is TRBJ2-1, the V gene TRBV7-6; D is possibly TRBD2 (6 bases). This CDR3 spans 15 amino acids. Germline CDR1 and CDR2: SGHVS and FNYEAQ. V lost 0 bases to trimming and J lost 6 bases, with 12 bases between them. The CDR3 DNA reads as TGTGCCAGCAGCTTAGCCCGGACTAACCTCAATGAGCAGTTCTTC. The encoded protein is CASSLARTNLNEQFF.

The CDR3 DNA sequence: TGTGCCAGCAGCTTAGGAACAGGGCATGTTACGGGTCATGGCTACACCTTC. This translates into CASSLGTGHVTGHGYTF. This chain joins TRBV11-2 and TRBJ1-2; D may be TRBD1 (6 bases). The CDR3 contains 17 residues. Per germline, CDR1 SGHAT and CDR2 FQNNGV. V lost 1 base, J lost 6 bases, and 21 bases lay in between.

The V gene is TRBV4-2, the J gene TRBJ2-5; no firm D call. The V gene's germline CDR1 is LGHNA and CDR2 YNFKEQ. Between the trimmed V and J ends, which lost 2 bases and 1 base, there was a span of 8 bases. There are 14 residues in the CDR3. CDR3 amino acids: CASSQNSIQETQYF. For the CDR3, the DNA is TGTGCCAGCAGCCAAAATTCCATCCAAGAGACCCAGTACTTC.

The CDR3 region has the DNA TGTGCCAGCAGCCCGGGACTAGCGGAAGAGACCCAGTACTTC. This gives the protein CASSPGLAEETQYF. The V call is TRBV7-2, the J call TRBJ2-5, with 11 nucleotides matching TRBD2. The V gene end was trimmed by 5 bases and the J gene end by 3 bases; junction bases not matched to a gene: 2. This CDR3 comprises 14 residues. Looked up from germline, CDR1 is SGHTA and CDR2 is FQGNSA.

The V gene is TRBV7-9, the J gene TRBJ2-7, with D tentatively TRBD1 (6 bases). The CDR3 has 14 amino acids. V lost 5 bases and J lost 0, with 11 bases in between. CDR1 and CDR2 from the germline V gene are SEHNR and FQNEAQ (reference sequence). The CDR3 DNA reads as TGTGCCAGCAGCCCCTGGGACAACTCCTACGAGCAGTACTTC. Protein product: CASSPWDNSYEQYF. Drawing the rest from reference TRBV7-9 and TRBJ2-7, the complete variable domain is DTGVSQNPRHKITKRGQNVTFRCDPISEHNRLYWYRQTLGQGPEFLTYFQNEAQLEKSRLLSDRFSAERPKGSFSTLEIQRTEQGDSAMYLCASSPWDNSYEQYFGPGTRLTVT.

V and J are TRBV7-9 and TRBJ2-7; TRBD2 aligns across 11 bases. The CDR3 runs 18 residues. Germline V lookup: CDR1 SEHNR, CDR2 FQNEAQ (reference sequence). The V segment lost 5 bases and the J segment 3 bases; nucleotides outside the gene matches: 15. The CDR3 sequence is CASSPKSPGLAAYYEQYF. The CDR3 DNA is TGTGCCAGCAGCCCGAAGAGTCCGGGACTAGCGGCCTACTACGAGCAGTACTTC.

This chain links TRBV20-1 with TRBJ2-7; D gene unclear. Trimming removed 0 bases at V and 2 bases at J, with 2 bases between. The CDR3 is made up of 11 amino acids. The germline gives CDR1 DFQATT, CDR2 SNEGSKA (reference sequence). DNA for the CDR3: TGCAGTGCTAGAGATACCTACGAGCAGTACTTC. Amino acids: CSARDTYEQYF.

V usage is TRBV4-1 and J usage is TRBJ1-2; 8 bases map to TRBD1. This CDR3 is built from 14 residues. Germline CDR1 is MGHRA and CDR2 is YSYEKL. The V and J ends lost 4 bases and 13 bases, in that order; junction bases with no gene match: 14. The CDR3 DNA follows: TGCGCCAGCAGCCTGCGTGGGACAGGTGTTTGCTGCACCTTC. Translating it yields CASSLRGTGVCCTF.

This chain connects TRBV7-9 to TRBJ2-3; 10 nucleotides match TRBD2. The ends lost 1 base at V and 5 bases at J; junction bases unmatched: 0. The germline V gene has CDR1 SEHNR and CDR2 FQNEAQ (reference sequence). The CDR3 has 14 residues. The CDR3 sequence is CASSLGTSGDTQYF. CDR3 coding DNA: TGTGCCAGCAGCTTAGGGACTAGCGGAGATACGCAGTATTTT.

The chain employs TRBV9 and TRBJ1-2; TRBD1 agrees at 8 bases. The CDR3 runs to 15 residues. Looked up from germline, CDR1 is SGDLS and CDR2 is YYNGEE. V shed 2 bases and J 1 base; nucleotides not matched to a gene: 4. The CDR3, as DNA: TGTGCCAGCAGCGTCGGACAGGGAGATAACTATGGCTACACCTTC. Residues: CASSVGQGDNYGYTF.

The chain joins TRBV6-1 to TRBJ2-1; 9 nucleotides align to TRBD2. V gave up 4 bases and J gave up 4 bases; unmatched junction bases: 11. Germline V gene lookup returns CDR1 MNHNS and CDR2 SASEGT. This CDR3 contains 17 residues. For the CDR3, the DNA is TGTGCCAGCAGTGTTCGTAGCGGGAGTGAGACTTACAATGAGCAGTTCTTC. It encodes CASSVRSGSETYNEQFF.

The chain joins TRBV7-9 to TRBJ1-1, with D uncertain. Looked up from germline, CDR1 is SEHNR and CDR2 is FQNEAQ (reference sequence). The V end lost 7 bases, the J end lost 1 base, and 10 bases lay between the germline ends. This CDR3 comprises 13 residues. The DNA of the CDR3 is TGTGCCAGCACCTTTTTATCGAACACTGAAGCTTTCTTT. Amino acid sequence: CASTFLSNTEAFF.

This clone was found once. The chain couples TRBV15 to TRBJ2-2; tentative D call: TRBD1 (6 bases). Germline values: CDR1 LNHNV, CDR2 YYDKDF (reference sequence). Trimming left V 0 bases short and J 0 bases short, with 11 bases between. The CDR3 is 17 residues long. CDR3 in amino acids: CATSRDLGAANTGELFF. As DNA, the CDR3 is TGTGCCACCAGCAGAGATCTGGGGGCAGCGAACACCGGGGAGCTGTTTTTT.

The CDR3 sequence: CASSRPGQGSEQYF. The DNA of the CDR3 is TGTGCCAGCTCAAGACCGGGACAGGGCTCCGAGCAGTACTTC. The chain carries TRBV18 and TRBJ2-7; 9 bases align to TRBD1. The J segment lost 6 bases and the V segment lost 5 bases, leaving 8 bases of the junction unmatched. Germline V gives CDR1 KGHSH, CDR2 LQKENI. The CDR3 loop spans 14 amino acids. Variable domain in full (rest from reference TRBV18 and TRBJ2-7): NAGVMQNPRHLVRRRGQEARLRCSPMKGHSHVYWYRQLPEEGLKFMVYLQKENIIDESGMPKERFSAEFPKEGPSILRIQQVVRGDSAAYFCASSRPGQGSEQYFGPGTRLTVT.

This chain joins TRBV7-6 and TRBJ2-3; 10 bases are shared with TRBD2. V was clipped by 5 bases and J by 4 bases; unmatched bases: 9. There are 16 residues in the CDR3. Germline lookup yields CDR1 SGHVS and CDR2 FNYEAQ. For the CDR3, the DNA is TGTGCCAGCAGCCCAGAGCGGGAGGGCCTGGCAGATACGCAGTATTTT. This sequence encodes CASSPEREGLADTQYF.

J is TRBJ1-5 and V is TRBV28, with D possibly matching TRBD1 (6 bases). This CDR3 contains 13 residues. Germline V CDR1 and CDR2: MDHEN, SYDVKM. V was cut by 3 bases and J by 7 bases, with 10 bases left in between. The CDR3 loop reads CASSFQGSQPQHF. The DNA for the CDR3 is TGTGCCAGCAGTTTTCAGGGGTCGCAGCCCCAGCATTTT.